These 18 T cell receptor beta chains were sequenced from one sample in a study of blood T cells in healthy people across ages. Alongside a J-beta primer mix, a sample-barcoded 5' primer served in a second PCR lasting about 6 to 12 cycles. TCRdb reprocessed the 5' RACE reads via MiXCR and lists one record per CDR3 protein. Here the sample spans hundreds of thousands of distinct CDR3 sequences, roughly 60% being singletons. Sequencing used blood. The receptors here all came from a young man in good health.

The rearrangement links TRBV12-3 or TRBV12-4 to TRBJ2-7; TRBD2 matches at 7 bases. After removal of 3 bases from V and 3 bases from J, the junction contained 2 bases not matched to a gene. The CDR3 length is 13 residues. This CDR3 reads CASSFAGDYEQYF. The CDR3 bases are TGTGCCAGCAGTTTCGCGGGAGACTACGAGCAGTACTTC.

J is TRBJ2-1 and V is TRBV12-3 or TRBV12-4; the D is unclear. The V end was cut by 1 base, the J end by 2 bases, with 9 bases between. The CDR3 spans 15 residues. In DNA, the CDR3 is TGTGCCAGCAGTTTAGGGCCCCGAACCTACAATGAGCAGTTCTTC. Its protein product is CASSLGPRTYNEQFF.

The chain joins TRBV6-6 to TRBJ2-1, with D unresolved. This CDR3 has 17 residues. V was shortened by 0 bases and J by 0 bases, with 12 bases between the two germline ends. Germline V gene sequence: CDR1 MNHNY, CDR2 SVGAGI (reference sequence). CDR3 amino acids: CASSYSVALSSYNEQFF. The CDR3 DNA follows: TGTGCCAGCAGTTACTCTGTGGCTCTGAGCTCCTACAATGAGCAGTTCTTC.

This clonotype turned up a few times. The V gene is TRBV27, the J gene TRBJ1-2; no clear D gene. The CDR3 consists of 14 residues. Trimming took off 2 bases at V and 0 bases at J, with 7 bases between the two ends. Germline V gene data show CDR1 as MNHEY and CDR2 as SMNVEV (reference sequence). The CDR3 bases are TGTGCCAGCAGTTTACGCGGAGCTAACTATGGCTACACCTTC. It encodes CASSLRGANYGYTF.

This chain links TRBV15 with TRBJ1-5; unclear D gene. This CDR3 contains 16 residues. Trimming removed 0 bases at V and 6 bases at J, with 15 bases between. Germline CDR1 and CDR2: LNHNV and YYDKDF (reference sequence). The CDR3 bases are TGTGCCACCAGCAGAGATGGGCAGTTTGTAGGTCAGCCCCAGCATTTT. Its protein is CATSRDGQFVGQPQHF.

V and J are TRBV27 and TRBJ1-1, with 12 bases that match TRBD1. The length of the CDR3 is 15 residues. With V trimmed by 6 bases and J by 8 bases, 10 bases remained unmatched. Germline V gives CDR1 MNHEY, CDR2 SMNVEV (reference sequence). The CDR3 bases are TGTGCCAGCAGCCGCAGAGGGACAGGGGGCTGGGAAGCTTTCTTT. The encoded protein is CASSRRGTGGWEAFF.

The chain couples TRBV20-1 to TRBJ2-3, with 11 positions matching TRBD2. Germline V CDR1 and CDR2: DFQATT, SNEGSKA (reference sequence). This CDR3 comprises 13 residues. The ends lost 5 bases at V and 6 bases at J; junction bases unmatched: 4. As DNA, the CDR3 is TGCAGTGCTTATAGCGGGGGGGCGGATACGCAGTATTTT. Encoded protein: CSAYSGGADTQYF.

The chain recombines TRBV7-8 with TRBJ2-5, with TRBD2 matching over 8 bases. Matching the DNA end better, TRBJ2-7 makes the J call doubtful. Germline V gives CDR1 SGHVS, CDR2 FQNEAQ. CDR3 size: 15 residues. The CDR3 DNA reads TGTGCCAGCAGCTCCAACCCCGGGGGGGTCTACGAGCAGTACTTC. Its protein is CASSSNPGGVYEQYF.

The gene calls are TRBV7-2 and TRBJ2-7; the D is unclear. Per the germline V gene, CDR1 is SGHTA and CDR2 is FQGNSA. This CDR3 comprises 13 residues. Between the trimmed V and J ends, which lost 0 bases and 6 bases, there was a span of 9 bases. In DNA form, the CDR3 reads TGTGCCAGCAGCTTAGCGATGAGGCCCGAGCAGTACTTC. Translating it yields CASSLAMRPEQYF.

A single count supports this clonotype. The chain links TRBV20-1 to TRBJ1-5, with 8 nucleotides matching TRBD1. Trimming cost V 3 bases and J 6 bases; bases outside gene matches: 7. The CDR3 loop spans 14 amino acids. Germline CDR1 reads DFQATT; CDR2 reads SNEGSKA (reference sequence). Here the CDR3 DNA reads TGCAGTGCTAGTGGGACAGGTGGCTTTCAGCCCCAGCATTTT. The encoded protein is CSASGTGGFQPQHF.

The V gene is TRBV7-2, the J gene TRBJ1-2, with 9 bases aligning to TRBD1. CDR1 and CDR2 from the germline V gene are SGHTA and FQGNSA. J lost 8 bases, V lost 5 bases, and 6 bases had no gene match. The CDR3 is 13 residues long. CDR3: CASSRQGGRGYTF. The CDR3 region has the DNA TGTGCCAGCAGCCGACAGGGGGGTAGGGGCTACACCTTC.

The J gene is TRBJ2-7, the V gene TRBV20-1; 12 positions match TRBD2. The CDR3 length is 15 residues. J gave up 0 bases and V 4 bases, and 4 bases lay outside the gene matches. Germline values: CDR1 DFQATT, CDR2 SNEGSKA (reference sequence). As DNA, the CDR3 is TGCAGTGCTACCGGGACTAGCGGGTACTCCTACGAGCAGTACTTC. Its protein product is CSATGTSGYSYEQYF.

This chain joins TRBV20-1 and TRBJ2-5, with D perhaps given as TRBD1 or TRBD2 (6 bases each). The CDR3 consists of 13 residues. In germline, CDR1 is DFQATT, CDR2 SNEGSKA (reference sequence). V was trimmed by 6 bases and J by 5 bases, leaving 16 bases between them. CDR3 nucleotide sequence: TGCAGTGCGCGGGACAATAAGGTGGAGACCCAGTACTTC. This gives the protein CSARDNKVETQYF.

The CDR3 sequence: CASRPQNTEAFF. The CDR3 DNA follows: TGTGCCAGCAGACCGCAGAACACTGAAGCTTTCTTT. The chain has TRBV7-9 and TRBJ1-1, with D uncertain. This CDR3 region has 12 residues. Germline assignment: CDR1 SEHNR and CDR2 FQNEAQ (reference sequence). Trimming removed 6 bases from V and 1 base from J, with 6 bases in between.

This clonotype was observed a handful of times. The chain links TRBV7-8 to TRBJ1-1; no reliable D call. CDR3 size: 12 residues. Germline V gene data show CDR1 as SGHVS and CDR2 as FQNEAQ. Between the trimmed V and J ends, which lost 6 bases and 4 bases, there was a span of 9 bases. The DNA of the CDR3 is TGTGCCAGCAGGTTGATGGGCACTGAAGCTTTCTTT. Translating it yields CASRLMGTEAFF.

The chain employs TRBV7-2 and TRBJ2-3; no clear D gene. Germline CDR1 SGHTA, CDR2 FQGNSA. The CDR3 has 13 residues. V lost 8 bases, J lost 6 bases, and 15 bases lay in between. The CDR3 region is CASGPSFGDTQYF. CDR3 in DNA: TGTGCCAGCGGCCCTTCTTTCGGGGATACGCAGTATTTT.

This clonotype was seen only a few times. This sequence joins TRBV5-1 and TRBJ1-1, with D unclear. V lost 6 bases and J lost 1, with 10 bases in between. CDR1 is SGHRS, CDR2 YFSETQ, per germline. The CDR3 is made up of 13 amino acids. DNA of the CDR3: TGCGCCAGCATGGATGTGGAGAACACTGAAGCTTTCTTT. This sequence encodes CASMDVENTEAFF.

CDR3 loop: CASSGPLTGFQETQYF. The DNA for the CDR3 is TGTGCCAGCAGTGGACCACTTACAGGTTTCCAAGAGACCCAGTACTTC. V gene TRBV28 combines with J gene TRBJ2-7, with TRBD1 as a possible D gene (5 bases). The DNA matches TRBJ2-5 better at its end, which makes the J call doubtful. Germline V gene data show CDR1 as MDHEN and CDR2 as SYDVKM. The CDR3 is made up of 16 amino acids.